A single T cell receptor beta chain is shown here with its context. The data stem from a study of T-cell reconstitution after alpha-beta-depleted transplantation in children. V lost 3 bases, J lost 0 bases, and 17 bases stayed unmatched. The CDR3 is 18 residues long. The V gene's germline CDR1 is DFQATT and CDR2 SNEGSKA (reference sequence). Unique molecular identifiers featured in how the TCRbeta library was prepared. TCRdb processed the PCR reads anew with MiXCR; each CDR3 protein has one entry. The top ten hold over 12% of the sample, which has 600,000 or so distinct CDR3 sequences, roughly 23% seen once.

The source of this sequence is a boy in the first two years of life who had a stem cell transplant for acute myeloid leukemia, so the T cells may come from the graft donor. J is TRBJ2-7 and V is TRBV20-1, with 7 bases matching TRBD2. Sample: PBMCs, mostly from graft donor cells, taken 360 days after TCRalphabeta/CD19-depleted stem cell transplant. CDR3 sequence: CSARVVQQRGKSSYEQYV. As DNA, the CDR3 is TGCAGTGCTAGGGTGGTCCAACAGCGGGGAAAGAGCTCCTACGAGCAGTACGTC.